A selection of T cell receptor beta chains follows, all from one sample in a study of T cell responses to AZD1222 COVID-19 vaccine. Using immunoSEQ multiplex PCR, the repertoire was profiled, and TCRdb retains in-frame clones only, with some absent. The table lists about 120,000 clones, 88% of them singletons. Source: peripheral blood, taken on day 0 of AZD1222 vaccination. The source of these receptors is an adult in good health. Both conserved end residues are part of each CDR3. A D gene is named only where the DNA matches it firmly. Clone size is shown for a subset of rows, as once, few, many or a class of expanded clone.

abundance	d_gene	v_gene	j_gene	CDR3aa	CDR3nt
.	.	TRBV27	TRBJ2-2	CASSLWQVGYTGELFF	TGTGCCAGCAGTTTATGGCAGGTCGGGTACACCGGGGAGCTGTTTTTT
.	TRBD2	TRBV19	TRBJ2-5	CASSILHAGGAQETQYF	TGTGCCAGTAGTATACTTCACGCGGGGGGGGCCCAAGAGACCCAGTACTTC
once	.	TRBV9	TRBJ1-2	CASSGTVAYGYTF	TGTGCCAGCAGCGGGACAGTAGCCTATGGCTACACCTTC
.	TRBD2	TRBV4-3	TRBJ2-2	CASSHGRGERELFF	TGCGCCAGCAGCCACGGACGGGGGGAGAGGGAGCTGTTTTTT
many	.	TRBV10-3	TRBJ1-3	CAISESIAGSSGNTIYF	TGTGCCATCAGTGAGTCGATTGCAGGGAGCTCTGGAAACACCATATATTTT
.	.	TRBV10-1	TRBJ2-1	CASSEEQGGIDEQFF	TGCGCCAGCAGTGAGGAACAGGGGGGGATCGATGAGCAGTTCTTC
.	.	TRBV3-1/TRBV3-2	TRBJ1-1	CASSRTGTANTEAFF	TGTGCCAGCAGTCGAACAGGTACTGCCAACACTGAAGCTTTCTTT
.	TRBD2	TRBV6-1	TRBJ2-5	CASSEPSGGLETQYF	TGTGCCAGCAGTGAACCTAGCGGGGGGTTGGAGACCCAGTACTTC
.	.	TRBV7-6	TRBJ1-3	CATRGAGNTIYF	TGTGCCACCAGGGGTGCCGGAAACACCATATATTTT
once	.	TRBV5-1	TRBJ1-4	CASSQDGTNEKLFF	TGCGCCAGCAGCCAGGACGGAACTAATGAAAAACTGTTTTTT
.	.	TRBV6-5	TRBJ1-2	CASSNVAGYYGYTF	TGTGCCAGCAGCAACGTTGCAGGGTACTATGGCTACACCTTC
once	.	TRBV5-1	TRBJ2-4	CASSLARRVENIQYF	TGCGCCAGCAGCCTTGCTAGGCGGGTCGAAAACATTCAGTACTTC
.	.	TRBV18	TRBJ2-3	CASSPTRGIDTQYF	TGTGCCAGCTCACCAACTAGGGGAATAGATACGCAGTATTTT
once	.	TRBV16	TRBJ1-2	CASSPPGRANYGYTF	TGTGCCAGCAGCCCACCGGGACGAGCTAACTATGGCTACACCTTC
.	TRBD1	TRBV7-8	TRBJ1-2	CASSLARTGAGYGYTF	TGTGCCAGCAGCTTAGCACGGACAGGGGCTGGCTATGGCTACACCTTC
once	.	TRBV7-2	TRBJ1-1	CASSSKGSVNTEAFF	TGTGCCAGCAGCTCAAAGGGGTCAGTGAACACTGAAGCTTTCTTT